A single sample gave rise to the 22 T cell receptor beta chains below, sequenced in a study of cytomegalovirus exposure and HLA in healthy donors (dated by TCRdb to about 2017). Receptor amplification or capture employed the immunoSEQ multiplex PCR assay. For the multiplex PCR, a mixture combining 60 forward primers for TCR Vbeta segments and 13 reverse primers for TCR Jbeta segments was used. Sourced from immuneACCESS, this table was stored by TCRdb with only in-frame sequences that have V and J called. A share of the clones is absent; for the studies checked, an unresolved V gene accounts for under half, and the remainder has no known explanation. The sample table shows about 130,000 clones, and around 80% are seen once. Of the sample, 0.85% to 1.4% is held by the ten largest clones. The sample consisted of PBMCs. The source is a woman under 40 in good health and CMV-seronegative.

This clone was recorded a few times. This chain links TRBV4-3 with TRBJ2-7; the D gene is possibly TRBD1 (6 bases). V shed 2 bases and J shed 5 bases, with 10 bases lying between them. The CDR3 spans 13 residues. Germline values: CDR1 LGHNA, CDR2 YSLEER. DNA of the CDR3: TGCGCCAGCAGCCAACACAGGGACCACGAGCAGTACTTC. Its protein is CASSQHRDHEQYF.

In this sample, this clone turned up a few times. The J gene is TRBJ2-3, the V gene TRBV5-4; 7 nucleotides agree with TRBD2. Trimming took 4 bases from V and 6 from J; bases not matched to a gene: 14. Germline CDR1 is SGHNT and CDR2 is YYREEE (reference sequence). The CDR3 contains 16 residues. CDR3 sequence: CASSRTGLRMGDTQYF. The CDR3 bases are TGTGCCAGCAGCCGCACGGGACTACGAATGGGTGATACGCAGTATTTT.

This rearrangement joins TRBV6-1 to TRBJ2-7, with 11 bases aligning to TRBD1. V lost 7 bases to trimming and J lost 6 bases; unmatched junction nucleotides: 11. The CDR3 spans 15 residues. Germline V gene lookup returns CDR1 MNHNS and CDR2 SASEGT. This chain's CDR3 is CASTRGQGAIGEQYF. The CDR3 DNA is TGTGCCAGCACTAGAGGACAGGGGGCTATCGGCGAGCAGTACTTC.

This chain links TRBV2 with TRBJ1-1; a weak D match, TRBD1 (5 bases). The CDR3 is 12 residues long. V lost 3 bases, J lost 5 bases, and 7 bases lay in between. Germline assignment: CDR1 SNHLY and CDR2 FYNNEI. This chain's CDR3 is CASSDTGTEAFF. The CDR3 DNA follows: TGTGCCAGCAGTGATACAGGTACTGAAGCTTTCTTT.

J is TRBJ1-3 and V is TRBV30, with D unresolved. V lost 3 bases, J lost 0 bases, and 12 bases lay in between. Germline V gene data show CDR1 as GTSNPN and CDR2 as SVGIG (reference sequence). The CDR3 totals 15 residues. The CDR3 protein is CAWSRGLISGNTIYF. The CDR3 region has the DNA TGTGCCTGGAGCCGCGGCCTGATCTCTGGAAACACCATATATTTT.

CDR3 sequence: CASRETGLYNQPQHF. CDR3 nucleotides: TGTGCCAGCAGAGAAACAGGGTTATACAATCAGCCCCAGCATTTT. The rearrangement uses TRBV6-1 and TRBJ1-5, with D perhaps TRBD1 (6 bases). This CDR3 region has 15 residues. Germline assignment: CDR1 MNHNS and CDR2 SASEGT. Between the trimmed V and J ends, which lost 6 bases and 3 bases, there was a span of 15 bases.

The chain links TRBV7-2 to TRBJ2-5; 9 nucleotides agree with TRBD2. The J segment lost 1 base and the V segment lost 5 bases, leaving 8 bases of the junction unmatched. The CDR3 consists of 16 residues. Germline CDR1 reads SGHTA; CDR2 reads FQGNSA. This CDR3 is CASSLSPGLAQETQYF. CDR3 bases: TGTGCCAGCAGCCTCTCTCCGGGACTAGCCCAAGAGACCCAGTACTTC.

The J gene is TRBJ1-1, the V gene TRBV5-1; D is possibly TRBD1 (5 bases). Trimming took off 5 bases at V and 1 base at J, with 9 bases between the two ends. From germline, CDR1 is SGHRS and CDR2 YFSETQ. The CDR3 runs 13 residues. CDR3: CASRVTENTEAFF. Written as DNA, the CDR3 is TGCGCCAGCAGAGTGACAGAGAACACTGAAGCTTTCTTT.

The V call is TRBV9, the J call TRBJ2-1; 9 nucleotides align to TRBD1. With V trimmed by 3 bases and J by 7 bases, 5 bases remained unmatched. Looked up from germline, CDR1 is SGDLS and CDR2 is YYNGEE. This CDR3 contains 14 residues. This CDR3 reads CASSGGTGQNEQFF. The CDR3 DNA reads as TGTGCCAGCAGCGGCGGGACAGGGCAAAATGAGCAGTTCTTC.

This clone came up once. The chain is built from TRBV21-1 and TRBJ1-4; the D call in the table, TRBD1, was not verified against the DNA. TRBV21-1 is tagged as a pseudogene. The CDR3 totals 15 residues. The CDR3 DNA reads TGTGCCAGCAGCAAAGCCGACAGGCAGACTGAAAAACTGTTTTTT. This gives the protein CASSKADRQTEKLFF.

The rearrangement uses TRBV15 and TRBJ2-1; 11 nucleotides agree with TRBD1. The ends lost 0 bases at V and 7 bases at J; junction bases unmatched: 5. The CDR3 consists of 16 residues. Germline V lookup: CDR1 LNHNV, CDR2 YYDKDF (reference sequence). The CDR3 region is CATSRERGTGGNEQFF. The CDR3 DNA sequence: TGTGCCACCAGCAGAGAACGGGGGACAGGGGGGAATGAGCAGTTCTTC.

The chain couples TRBV10-1 to TRBJ2-2, with TRBD1 matching over 8 bases. Germline CDR1 WNHNN, CDR2 SYGVQD (reference sequence). This CDR3 spans 16 amino acids. Unmatched junction bases numbered 10, after V lost 5 bases and J lost 5 bases. DNA for the CDR3: TGCGCCAGCAGTCGAACAGGGGGGTCTAGGACCGGGGAGCTGTTTTTT. It yields the protein CASSRTGGSRTGELFF.

The chain has TRBV11-2 and TRBJ1-1; TRBD1 matches 9 bases. The CDR3 loop spans 15 amino acids. Trimming removed 2 bases from V and 6 bases from J; junction bases left unmatched: 7. Germline CDR1 SGHAT, CDR2 FQNNGV. The DNA of the CDR3 is TGTGCCAGCAGCTTACATGGGGGACAGGGTCCTGAAGCTTTCTTT. It yields the protein CASSLHGGQGPEAFF.

The gene calls are TRBV7-9 and TRBJ2-5; TRBD2 might be the D (6 bases). This CDR3 spans 15 amino acids. Trimming shortened V by 6 bases and J by 2 bases, and 16 bases separated the two germline ends. Germline CDR1 reads SEHNR; CDR2 reads FQNEAQ (reference sequence). The CDR3 DNA follows: TGTGCCAGCAGGCTCGGGGGATTCGCACAAGAGACCCAGTACTTC. Its protein is CASRLGGFAQETQYF.

The genes are TRBV19 and TRBJ1-2; D not certain. The germline V and J ends were trimmed by 2 bases and 2 bases, with 6 bases remaining between them. The CDR3 spans 13 residues. Germline V lookup: CDR1 LNHDA, CDR2 SQIVND (reference sequence). DNA of the CDR3: TGTGCCAGTAGTATAACAATCAACTATGGCTACACCTTC. This translates into CASSITINYGYTF. Full variable domain (remainder filled in from reference TRBV19 and TRBJ1-2): DGGITQSPKYLFRKEGQNVTLSCEQNLNHDAMYWYRQDPGQGLRLIYYSQIVNDFQKGDIAEGYSVSREKKESFPLTVTSAQKNPTAFYLCASSITINYGYTFGSGTRLTVV.

This clone occurred once. The chain uses TRBV30 and TRBJ1-6; TRBD1 agrees at 9 bases. The CDR3 has 14 amino acids. The germline CDR1 and CDR2 sequences are GTSNPN and SVGIG (reference sequence). V shed 7 bases and J 4 bases; nucleotides not matched to a gene: 5. CDR3 residues: CASQGQGYNSPLHF. DNA of the CDR3: TGTGCCTCCCAAGGACAGGGGTATAATTCACCCCTCCACTTT.

The V and J genes are TRBV7-9 and TRBJ1-1, with D perhaps matching TRBD1 (6 bases). The CDR3 has 14 amino acids. The ends were cut back, 5 bases at V and 1 base at J, with 11 bases in the middle. The V gene's germline CDR1 is SEHNR and CDR2 FQNEAQ (reference sequence). The CDR3 DNA follows: TGTGCCAGCAGCCCGATGACAGGGAACACTGAAGCTTTCTTT. It is translated as CASSPMTGNTEAFF.

This clone was detected a few times. The genes are TRBV5-1 and TRBJ1-6, with 9 bases identical to TRBD1. The CDR3 length is 16 residues. V lost 2 bases, J lost 5 bases, and 5 bases stayed unmatched. The germline gives CDR1 SGHRS, CDR2 YFSETQ. This CDR3 is CASSFGDRVDNSPLHF. DNA for the CDR3: TGCGCCAGCAGCTTCGGGGACAGGGTTGATAATTCACCCCTCCACTTT.

Details on this clone: This specimen includes other DNA sequences encoding the same CDR3. The chain couples TRBV7-8 to TRBJ2-1, with D possibly TRBD2 on 5 matching bases. The CDR3 has 14 residues. The germline V gene encodes CDR1 SGHVS and CDR2 FQNEAQ. V lost 2 bases to trimming and J lost 1 base, with 6 bases between them. The CDR3 sequence: CASSLRTSYNEQFF. CDR3 bases: TGTGCCAGCAGCTTAAGGACTTCCTACAATGAGCAGTTCTTC.

This clone was counted only a few times. The chain uses TRBV5-1 and TRBJ2-5; TRBD2 matches 11 bases. The V and J ends lost 5 bases and 2 bases, in that order; junction bases with no gene match: 5. This CDR3 is built from 15 residues. From germline, CDR1 is SGHRS and CDR2 YFSETQ. The CDR3 is CASSPLAGGQETQYF. CDR3 sequence (DNA): TGCGCCAGCAGTCCTCTAGCGGGGGGTCAAGAGACCCAGTACTTC.

The V call is TRBV2, the J call TRBJ2-1, with TRBD1 matching over 9 bases. This CDR3 has 17 residues. Trimming cost V 5 bases and J 3 bases; bases outside gene matches: 11. Germline V gene data show CDR1 as SNHLY and CDR2 as FYNNEI. The CDR3 region is CASSPGTGRPSYNEQFF. The DNA for the CDR3 is TGTGCCAGCAGTCCCGGGACAGGGCGACCAAGCTACAATGAGCAGTTCTTC.

This chain joins TRBV6-6 and TRBJ2-7; D perhaps matches TRBD1 (6 bases). CDR1 is MNHNY and CDR2 is SVGAGI in the germline V gene (reference sequence). The V and J ends lost 4 bases and 2 bases respectively, with 12 bases between them. The CDR3 covers 14 residues. The CDR3 DNA is TGTGCCAGCAGTTCTCCCGACAGGACCTACGAGCAGTACTTC. Its translation: CASSSPDRTYEQYF.